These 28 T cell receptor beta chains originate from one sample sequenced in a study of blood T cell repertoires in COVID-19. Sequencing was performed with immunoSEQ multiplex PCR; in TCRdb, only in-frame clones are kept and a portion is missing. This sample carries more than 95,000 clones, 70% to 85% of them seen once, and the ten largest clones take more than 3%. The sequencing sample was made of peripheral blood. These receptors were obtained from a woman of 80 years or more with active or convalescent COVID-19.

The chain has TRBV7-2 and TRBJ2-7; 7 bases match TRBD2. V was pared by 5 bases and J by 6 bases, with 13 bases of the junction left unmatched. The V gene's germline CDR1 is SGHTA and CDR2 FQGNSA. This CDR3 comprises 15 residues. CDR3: CASSLPAGPTSEQYF. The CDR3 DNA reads TGTGCCAGCAGCCTTCCAGCGGGGCCAACTAGCGAGCAGTACTTC.

The CDR3 protein is CSVRTGGYGYTF. The DNA for the CDR3 is TGCAGCGTTCGGACAGGGGGCTATGGCTACACCTTC. This sequence joins TRBV29-1 and TRBJ1-2; TRBD1 aligns across 10 bases. Germline CDR1 reads SQVTM; CDR2 reads ANQGSEA. This CDR3 is built from 12 residues. Trimming removed 5 bases from V and 4 bases from J; junction bases left unmatched: 1.

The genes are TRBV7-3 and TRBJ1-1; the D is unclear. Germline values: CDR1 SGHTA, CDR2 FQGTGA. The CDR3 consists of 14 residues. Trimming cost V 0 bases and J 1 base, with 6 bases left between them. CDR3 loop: CASSLTRENTEAFF. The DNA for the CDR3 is TGTGCCAGCAGCTTAACGCGGGAGAACACTGAAGCTTTCTTT.

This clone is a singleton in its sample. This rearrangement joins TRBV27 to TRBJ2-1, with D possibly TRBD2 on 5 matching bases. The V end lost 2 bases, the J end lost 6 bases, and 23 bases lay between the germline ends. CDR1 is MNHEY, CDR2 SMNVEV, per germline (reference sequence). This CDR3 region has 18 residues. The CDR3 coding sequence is TGTGCCAGCAGTTTAACCGGGATTGGCCCGAGGCGGGTCAATGAGCAGTTCTTC. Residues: CASSLTGIGPRRVNEQFF.

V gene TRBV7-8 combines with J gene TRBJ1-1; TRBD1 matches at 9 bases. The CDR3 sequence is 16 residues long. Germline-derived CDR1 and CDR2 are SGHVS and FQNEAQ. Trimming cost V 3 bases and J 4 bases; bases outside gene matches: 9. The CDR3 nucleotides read TGTGCCAGCAGCTTTACTCCCGGGACAGGGACCACTGAAGCTTTCTTT. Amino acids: CASSFTPGTGTTEAFF.

CDR3 in DNA: TGTGCCAGCAGGCAGGGACAGGGAGTCGGTTGGGAGACCCAGTACTTC. It codes for CASRQGQGVGWETQYF. J is TRBJ2-5 and V is TRBV5-5, with 9 bases that match TRBD1. The germline V gene has CDR1 SGHKS and CDR2 YYEKEE (reference sequence). V was pared by 5 bases and J by 5 bases, with 13 bases of the junction left unmatched. The CDR3 consists of 16 residues.

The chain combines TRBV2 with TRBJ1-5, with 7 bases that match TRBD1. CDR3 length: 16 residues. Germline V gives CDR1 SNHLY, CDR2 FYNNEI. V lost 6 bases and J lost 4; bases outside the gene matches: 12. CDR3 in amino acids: CASRGSGGTANQPQHF. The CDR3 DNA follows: TGTGCCAGCAGAGGGTCGGGGGGGACAGCAAATCAGCCCCAGCATTTT.

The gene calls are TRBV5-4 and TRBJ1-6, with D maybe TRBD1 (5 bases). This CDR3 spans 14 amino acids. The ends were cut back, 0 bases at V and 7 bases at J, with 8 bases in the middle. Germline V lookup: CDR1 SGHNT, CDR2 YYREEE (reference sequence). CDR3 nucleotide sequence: TGTGCCAGCAGCTTGGAGCAGGGAAATTCACCCCTCCACTTT. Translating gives CASSLEQGNSPLHF.

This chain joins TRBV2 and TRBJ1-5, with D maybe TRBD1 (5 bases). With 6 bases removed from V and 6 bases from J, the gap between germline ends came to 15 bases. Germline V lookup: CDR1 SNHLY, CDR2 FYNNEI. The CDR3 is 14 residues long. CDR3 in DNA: TGTGCCAGCAGCGTTGAAGGGGTCGGTCAGCCCCAGCATTTT. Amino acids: CASSVEGVGQPQHF.

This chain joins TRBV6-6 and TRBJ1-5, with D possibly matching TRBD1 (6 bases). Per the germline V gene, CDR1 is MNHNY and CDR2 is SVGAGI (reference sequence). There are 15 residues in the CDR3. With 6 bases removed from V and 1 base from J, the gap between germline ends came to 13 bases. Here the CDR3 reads CASSPSGQSNQPQHF. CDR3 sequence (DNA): TGTGCCAGCAGCCCGTCCGGACAGAGCAATCAGCCCCAGCATTTT.

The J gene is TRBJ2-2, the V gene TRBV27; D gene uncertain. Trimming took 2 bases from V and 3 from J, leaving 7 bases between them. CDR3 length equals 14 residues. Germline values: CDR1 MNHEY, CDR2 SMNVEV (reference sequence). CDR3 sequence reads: CASSLPDYTGELFF. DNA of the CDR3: TGTGCCAGCAGTTTACCCGACTACACCGGGGAGCTGTTTTTT.

The CDR3 DNA follows: TGTGCCAGCCGGTCCCGCGGGCGCGGCTATGGCTACACCTTC. Its translation is CASRSRGRGYGYTF. The chain links TRBV2 to TRBJ1-2, with D unclear. Trimming cost V 8 bases and J 4 bases, with 17 bases left between them. The V gene's germline CDR1 is SNHLY and CDR2 FYNNEI. The CDR3 spans 14 residues. The complete variable domain, with remaining parts taken from reference TRBV2 and TRBJ1-2, reads EPEVTQTPSHQVTQMGQEVILRCVPISNHLYFYWYRQILGQKVEFLVSFYNNEISEKSEIFDDQFSVERPDGSNFTLKIRSTKLEDSAMYFCASRSRGRGYGYTFGSGTRLTVV.

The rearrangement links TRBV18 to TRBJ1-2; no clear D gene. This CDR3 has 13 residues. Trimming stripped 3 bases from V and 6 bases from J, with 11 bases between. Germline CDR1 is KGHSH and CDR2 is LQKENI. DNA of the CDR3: TGTGCCAGCTCACCTGCGGGCTACGATGGCTACACCTTC. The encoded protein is CASSPAGYDGYTF.

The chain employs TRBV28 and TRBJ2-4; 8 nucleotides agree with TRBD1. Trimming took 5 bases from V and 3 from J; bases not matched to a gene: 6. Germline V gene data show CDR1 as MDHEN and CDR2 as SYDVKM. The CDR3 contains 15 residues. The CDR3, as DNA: TGTGCCAGCAGTCAGGGGGCGGGCGGCAAAAACATTCAGTACTTC. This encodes CASSQGAGGKNIQYF.

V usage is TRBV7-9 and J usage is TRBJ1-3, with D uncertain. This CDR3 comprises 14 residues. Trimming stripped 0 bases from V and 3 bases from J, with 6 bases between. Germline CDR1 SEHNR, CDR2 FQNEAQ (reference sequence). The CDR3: CASSLALGGNTIYF. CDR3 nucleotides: TGTGCCAGCAGCTTAGCACTAGGTGGAAACACCATATATTTT.

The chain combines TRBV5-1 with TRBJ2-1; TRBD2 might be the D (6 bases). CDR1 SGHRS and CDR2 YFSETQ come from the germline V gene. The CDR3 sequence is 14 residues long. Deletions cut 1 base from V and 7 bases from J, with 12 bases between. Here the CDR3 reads CASSLFSGGNEQFF. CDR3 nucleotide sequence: TGCGCCAGCAGCTTGTTCTCCGGGGGAAATGAGCAGTTCTTC.

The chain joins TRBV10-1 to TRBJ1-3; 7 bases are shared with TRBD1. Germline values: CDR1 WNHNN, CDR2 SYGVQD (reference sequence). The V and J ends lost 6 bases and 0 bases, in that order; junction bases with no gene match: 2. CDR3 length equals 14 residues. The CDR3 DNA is TGCGCCAGCAGATGGGACAGCTCTGGAAACACCATATATTTT. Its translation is CASRWDSSGNTIYF.

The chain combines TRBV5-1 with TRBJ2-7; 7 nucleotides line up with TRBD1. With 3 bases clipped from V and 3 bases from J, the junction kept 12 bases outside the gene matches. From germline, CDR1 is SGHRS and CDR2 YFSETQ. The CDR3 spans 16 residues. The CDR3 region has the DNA TGCGCCAGCAGCTCTCCTCCGGGACAGATAAACTACGAGCAGTACTTC. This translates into CASSSPPGQINYEQYF.

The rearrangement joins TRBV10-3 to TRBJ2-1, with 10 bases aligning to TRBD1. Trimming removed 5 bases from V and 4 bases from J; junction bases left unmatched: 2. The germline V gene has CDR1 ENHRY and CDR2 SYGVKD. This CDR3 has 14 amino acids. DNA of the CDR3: TGTGCCATCAGTCGGGACAGGGGTTACAATGAGCAGTTCTTC. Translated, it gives CAISRDRGYNEQFF.

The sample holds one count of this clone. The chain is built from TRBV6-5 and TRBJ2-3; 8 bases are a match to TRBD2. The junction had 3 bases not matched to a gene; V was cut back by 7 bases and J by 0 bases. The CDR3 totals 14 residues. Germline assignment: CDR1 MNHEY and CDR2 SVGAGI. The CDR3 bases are TGTGCCAGCATGAAGCGGGGGAGCACAGATACGCAGTATTTT. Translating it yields CASMKRGSTDTQYF.

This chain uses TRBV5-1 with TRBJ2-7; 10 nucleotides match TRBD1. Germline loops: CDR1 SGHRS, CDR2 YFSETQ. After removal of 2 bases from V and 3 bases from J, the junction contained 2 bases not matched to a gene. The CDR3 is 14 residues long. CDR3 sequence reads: CASSLGTGVYEQYF. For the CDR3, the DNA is TGCGCCAGCAGCTTAGGGACAGGGGTCTACGAGCAGTACTTC.

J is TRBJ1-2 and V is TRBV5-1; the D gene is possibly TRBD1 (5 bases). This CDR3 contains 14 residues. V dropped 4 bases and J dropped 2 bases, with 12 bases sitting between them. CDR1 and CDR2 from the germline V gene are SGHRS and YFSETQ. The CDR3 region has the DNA TGCGCCAGCAGCCCTCTCCAGGGAAACTATGGCTACACCTTC. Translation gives CASSPLQGNYGYTF.

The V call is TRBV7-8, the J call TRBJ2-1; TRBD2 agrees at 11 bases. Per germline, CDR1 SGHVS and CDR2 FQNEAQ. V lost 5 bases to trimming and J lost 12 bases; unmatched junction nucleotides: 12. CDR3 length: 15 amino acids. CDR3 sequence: CASSRTPMTSGAQFF. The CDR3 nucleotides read TGTGCCAGCAGCCGAACCCCCATGACTAGCGGGGCGCAGTTCTTC.

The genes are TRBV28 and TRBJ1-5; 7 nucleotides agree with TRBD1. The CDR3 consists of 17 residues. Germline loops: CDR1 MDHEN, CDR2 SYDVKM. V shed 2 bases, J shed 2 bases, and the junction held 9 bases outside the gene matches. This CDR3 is CASSLLTRGLGNQPQHF. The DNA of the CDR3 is TGTGCCAGCAGTTTACTTACCAGGGGGTTGGGCAATCAGCCCCAGCATTTT.

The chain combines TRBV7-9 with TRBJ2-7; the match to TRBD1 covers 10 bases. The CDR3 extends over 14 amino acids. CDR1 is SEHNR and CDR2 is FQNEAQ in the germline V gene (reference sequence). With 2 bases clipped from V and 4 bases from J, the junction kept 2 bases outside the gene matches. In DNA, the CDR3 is TGTGCCAGCAGCTTATTGGGACAGGGGTACGAGCAGTACTTC. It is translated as CASSLLGQGYEQYF.

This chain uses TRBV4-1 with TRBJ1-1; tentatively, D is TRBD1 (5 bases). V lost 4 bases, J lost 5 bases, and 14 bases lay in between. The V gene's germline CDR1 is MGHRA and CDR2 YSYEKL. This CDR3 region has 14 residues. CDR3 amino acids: CASSLPGGGTEAFF. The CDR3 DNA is TGCGCCAGCAGCCTCCCCGGGGGGGGTACTGAAGCTTTCTTT.

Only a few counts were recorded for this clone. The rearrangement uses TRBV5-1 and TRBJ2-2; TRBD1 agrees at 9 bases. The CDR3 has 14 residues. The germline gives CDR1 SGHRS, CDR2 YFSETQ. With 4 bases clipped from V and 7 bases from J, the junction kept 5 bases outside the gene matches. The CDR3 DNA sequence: TGCGCCAGCAGCCGGACAGGGGCGAACGGGGAGCTGTTTTTT. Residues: CASSRTGANGELFF.

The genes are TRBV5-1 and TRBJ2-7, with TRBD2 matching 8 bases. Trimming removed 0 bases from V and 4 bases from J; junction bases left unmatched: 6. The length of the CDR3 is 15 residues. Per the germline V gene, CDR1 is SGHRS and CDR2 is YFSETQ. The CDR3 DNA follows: TGCGCCAGCAGCTTGGAGACTAGCGCAGGATACGAGCAGTACTTC. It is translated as CASSLETSAGYEQYF.